The rows below give T cell receptor beta chains drawn from one sample of a study of PD-L1 blockade in urothelial cancer. The assay was immunoSEQ multiplex PCR, and TCRdb's table has in-frame clones only and misses some. Counted here are around 70,000 clones, roughly 88% occurring once; the ten biggest clones make up approximately 4.5%. The input for sequencing was PBMCs, taken around atezolizumab (anti-PD-L1) treatment. The receptors come from a man in his 70s with urothelial cancer. CDR3s include the opening cysteine and the closing phenylalanine or tryptophan. Each record gives: V gene, J gene, clone size, D gene, CDR3 protein, CDR3 DNA. A D gene is named only where the DNA matches it firmly. The listing skips clone size in some rows; elsewhere it reads once, few, many or a size class.

TRBV6-6	TRBJ1-1	-	-	CASSVQAYTEAFF	TGTGCCAGCAGTGTACAGGCCTACACTGAAGCTTTCTTT
TRBV12-5	TRBJ1-4	-	-	CASGLAGANEKLFF	TGTGCTAGTGGTTTGGCAGGGGCGAATGAAAAACTGTTTTTT
TRBV11-2	TRBJ2-7	-	-	CASSHRSGLPSEQYF	TGTGCCAGCAGCCATCGGTCGGGGTTACCCTCCGAGCAGTACTTC
TRBV9	TRBJ1-2	-	-	CASRSEVSYGYTF	TGTGCCAGCAGATCAGAAGTAAGCTATGGCTACACCTTC
TRBV27	TRBJ2-5	-	-	CASSLRHGETQYF	TGTGCCAGCAGTTTAAGACATGGTGAGACCCAGTACTTC
TRBV28	TRBJ2-7	-	-	CASTRPGERREQYF	TGTGCCAGCACTCGTCCAGGGGAGAGGCGGGAGCAGTACTTC
TRBV27	TRBJ1-5	-	-	CASRLDRRGPQHF	TGTGCCAGCAGGTTAGACAGGCGCGGACCCCAGCATTTT
TRBV7-8	TRBJ1-5	-	TRBD1	CASSSPRSGTGDQPQHF	TGTGCCAGCAGCTCCCCCAGGTCCGGGACAGGGGATCAGCCCCAGCATTTT
TRBV6-5	TRBJ2-7	once	TRBD2	CASSYSASGSRSEQYF	TGTGCCAGCAGTTACTCGGCCAGCGGGAGCCGAAGTGAGCAGTACTTC
TRBV10-3	TRBJ1-1	few	TRBD1	CAISPDRGTEAFF	TGTGCCATCAGCCCCGACAGGGGGACTGAAGCTTTCTTT
TRBV27	TRBJ2-7	-	-	CASSPDPGDEQYF	TGTGCCAGCAGTCCGGACCCGGGGGACGAGCAGTACTTC
TRBV11-3	TRBJ2-7	-	TRBD2	CASSPAGLAGHSTEQYF	TGTGCCAGCAGCCCGGCAGGACTAGCGGGCCATTCTACGGAGCAGTACTTC
TRBV11-3	TRBJ2-7	-	-	CASSYLQVSSYEQYF	TGTGCCAGCAGCTATTTACAGGTGAGCTCCTACGAGCAGTACTTC
TRBV6-5	TRBJ2-7	-	TRBD2	CASSKLAGGTYEQYF	TGTGCCAGCAGCAAACTAGCGGGAGGCACCTACGAGCAGTACTTC
TRBV7-7	TRBJ2-2	-	TRBD1	CASSVGQGATGELFF	TGTGCCAGCAGCGTGGGACAGGGTGCCACCGGGGAGCTGTTTTTT
TRBV15	TRBJ2-2	-	TRBD2	CATRAGGGFTGELFF	TGTGCCACCCGGGCGGGAGGGGGCTTCACCGGGGAGCTGTTTTTT
TRBV27	TRBJ1-5	-	-	CASSWTRDNQPQHF	TGTGCCAGCAGCTGGACAAGGGACAATCAGCCCCAGCATTTT
TRBV5-1	TRBJ2-2	-	-	CASSSTGNTGELFF	TGCGCCAGCAGCTCGACAGGGAACACCGGGGAGCTGTTTTTT
TRBV19	TRBJ2-2	few	-	CASGWRELFF	TGTGCCAGTGGTTGGCGGGAGCTGTTTTTT
TRBV2	TRBJ1-6	-	-	CASSGANSYNSPLHF	TGTGCCAGCAGTGGGGCTAACTCCTATAATTCACCCCTCCACTTT
TRBV19	TRBJ2-1	-	-	CASSRTTGSSYNEQFF	TGTGCCAGTAGTAGGACCACAGGGAGCTCCTACAATGAGCAGTTCTTC
TRBV9	TRBJ2-3	-	TRBD2	CASSWGLAGGGATDTQYF	TGTGCCAGCAGCTGGGGACTAGCGGGAGGTGGGGCCACAGATACGCAGTATTTT
TRBV4-1	TRBJ2-4	-	-	CASSQSGLVKNIQYF	TGCGCCAGCAGCCAGTCCGGACTTGTTAAAAACATTCAGTACTTC
TRBV19	TRBJ2-3	-	-	CASSISAQAQYF	TGTGCCAGTAGCATATCGGCCCAGGCGCAGTATTTT
TRBV11-2	TRBJ2-1	-	TRBD2	CASSFGPGLDNNEQFF	TGTGCCAGCAGCTTCGGCCCGGGACTAGATAACAATGAGCAGTTCTTC
TRBV2	TRBJ1-5	-	-	CASSDRVPDQPQHF	TGTGCCAGCAGTGACAGGGTTCCAGATCAGCCCCAGCATTTT
TRBV6-1	TRBJ2-1	-	-	CASSEGGGNEQFF	TGTGCCAGCAGTGAGGGAGGAGGCAATGAGCAGTTCTTC
TRBV5-1	TRBJ2-1	-	TRBD2	CASSLGTSGRSSNEQFF	TGCGCCAGCAGCTTAGGGACTAGCGGGAGGTCGAGCAATGAGCAGTTCTTC
TRBV5-1	TRBJ1-2	-	-	CASSDQSVYGYTF	TGCGCCAGCAGCGATCAGTCTGTCTATGGCTACACCTTC
TRBV6-6	TRBJ2-3	-	TRBD2	CASSRLAGVDTQYF	TGTGCCAGCAGTAGACTAGCGGGAGTGGATACGCAGTATTTT
TRBV27	TRBJ2-3	-	TRBD2	CASSSPGGSTDTQYF	TGTGCCAGCAGTTCCCCGGGGGGAAGCACAGATACGCAGTATTTT
TRBV6-5	TRBJ2-7	-	-	CASSLTYEQYF	TGTGCCAGCAGTCTAACCTACGAGCAGTACTTC
TRBV5-6	TRBJ2-1	-	TRBD2	CASSSTSRYNEQFF	TGTGCCAGCAGCTCGACTAGCAGATACAATGAGCAGTTCTTC
TRBV28	TRBJ2-2	-	-	CASSFHQSYGELFF	TGTGCCAGCAGTTTCCACCAGTCATACGGGGAGCTGTTTTTT
TRBV18	TRBJ2-7	-	TRBD1	CASSPVIGTGLDEQYF	TGTGCCAGCTCACCAGTAATCGGGACAGGATTGGACGAGCAGTACTTC
TRBV4-1	TRBJ2-1	-	TRBD2	CASSELAGGIYEQFF	TGCGCCAGCAGCGAATTGGCGGGGGGGATCTATGAGCAGTTCTTC
TRBV5-8	TRBJ2-7	-	-	CASRLQGAGSYEQYF	TGTGCCAGCAGACTGCAGGGAGCGGGTTCCTACGAGCAGTACTTC
TRBV6-5	TRBJ1-2	-	TRBD1	CASSSDRGAANYGYTF	TGTGCCAGCAGTTCCGACAGGGGTGCCGCTAACTATGGCTACACCTTC
TRBV7-8	TRBJ1-5	-	-	CASSLGQASNQPQHF	TGTGCCAGCAGCTTAGGGCAGGCTTCCAATCAGCCCCAGCATTTT
TRBV7-2	TRBJ1-5	-	-	CASSSNPTGFSNQPQHF	TGTGCCAGCAGCTCCAACCCTACAGGCTTCAGCAATCAGCCCCAGCATTTT
TRBV27	TRBJ1-1	-	-	CASIGRGDRNTEAFF	TGTGCCAGCATTGGCCGCGGGGACCGGAACACTGAAGCTTTCTTT
TRBV10-2	TRBJ2-6	-	TRBD1	CASSERALTGGGANVLTF	TGCGCCAGCAGTGAAAGGGCCCTAACAGGGGGTGGGGCCAACGTCCTGACTTTC
TRBV27	TRBJ2-1	-	-	CASSSLGGVVSNEQFF	TGTGCCAGCAGTTCCCTCGGCGGGGTCGTCTCTAATGAGCAGTTCTTC
TRBV28	TRBJ2-7	-	TRBD2	CASRPGGLGVGEQYF	TGTGCCAGCAGACCCGGGGGGTTGGGGGTAGGAGAGCAGTACTTC
TRBV15	TRBJ2-7	-	TRBD1	CATSRGRDRGSEQYF	TGTGCCACCAGCAGGGGCCGGGACAGGGGGAGCGAGCAGTACTTC
TRBV7-3	TRBJ2-3	-	-	CASSPTPTQITVF	TGTGCCAGCAGCCCTACCCCTACACAGATAACTGTTTTT
TRBV5-4	TRBJ1-1	-	-	CASTVPGQNTEAFF	TGTGCCAGCACCGTCCCCGGACAGAACACTGAAGCTTTCTTT
TRBV28	TRBJ1-3	-	-	CASRPGSSGNTIYF	TGTGCCAGCAGGCCGGGGTCCTCTGGAAACACCATATATTTT
TRBV28	TRBJ2-5	-	TRBD1	CASSVDRGETQYF	TGTGCCAGCAGTGTTGACAGGGGCGAGACCCAGTACTTC
TRBV6-1	TRBJ1-2	-	-	CASSEAGGHYGYTF	TGTGCCAGCAGTGAAGCGGGGGGGCACTATGGCTACACCTTC
TRBV6-1	TRBJ2-2	-	TRBD2	CASSVLTSGRAFANTGELFF	TGTGCCAGCAGTGTCCTGACTAGCGGGAGGGCCTTCGCGAACACCGGGGAGCTGTTTTTT
TRBV9	TRBJ2-1	few	TRBD1	CASSVGDRDYNEQFF	TGTGCCAGCAGCGTAGGGGACAGGGACTACAATGAGCAGTTCTTC
TRBV11-2	TRBJ2-7	once	-	CASSPIQGRELYEQYF	TGTGCCAGCAGCCCAATACAGGGTCGAGAGTTGTACGAGCAGTACTTC
TRBV10-1	TRBJ2-7	once	-	CASSEVGNSYEQYF	TGCGCCAGCAGTGAGGTCGGGAACTCCTACGAGCAGTACTTC
TRBV18	TRBJ2-2	-	-	CASSEAGTPFYTGELFF	TGTGCCAGCTCAGAAGCCGGGACTCCTTTTTACACCGGGGAGCTGTTTTTT
TRBV19	TRBJ2-1	-	-	CASSIGELKGGLYNEQFF	TGTGCCAGTAGTATAGGGGAGTTAAAGGGGGGGCTATACAATGAGCAGTTCTTC
TRBV2	TRBJ1-3	-	-	CASNGVSGNTIYF	TGTGCCAGCAACGGGGTCTCTGGAAACACCATATATTTT
TRBV7-3	TRBJ2-1	-	-	CASSRGARSYNEQFF	TGTGCCAGCAGTCGCGGAGCGCGTTCCTACAATGAGCAGTTCTTC
TRBV7-2	TRBJ2-2	-	-	CASSPVPTGFTGELFF	TGTGCCAGCAGCCCCGTTCCCACCGGGTTCACCGGGGAGCTGTTTTTT